This T cell receptor (beta chain) comes out of a study of blood T cell repertoires in COVID-19. Germline V gene sequence: CDR1 GTSNPN, CDR2 SVGIG (reference sequence). V lost 2 bases to trimming and J lost 6 bases, with 11 bases between them. The CDR3 spans 12 residues. In the source study's methods: Counts of nucleated cells, estimated from reference gene primer amplification, were obtained. Assay: immunoSEQ multiplex PCR; the TCRdb copy retains only in-frame clones and omits some. D and trimming were read from the DNA, whereas the V and J calls and clone size are those reported in that table. The sample holds about 430,000 clones, around 90% seen once.

The chain links TRBV30 to TRBJ2-7; D uncertain. The sequence came from a man younger than 35 with COVID-19, enrolled during active disease. Sequenced input: peripheral blood. The CDR3 here is CAWSMASSEQYF. CDR3 bases: TGTGCCTGGAGTATGGCTTCAAGCGAGCAGTACTTC.